The next 28 T cell receptor beta chains were all read from a single sample in a study of monozygotic twins with inflammatory bowel disease. TCRdb re-analyzed the 5' RACE reads; it lists each CDR3 protein once, without DNA. This table holds roughly 100,000 distinct CDR3 sequences. Sequenced input: blood. Receptors were obtained from a human donor with ulcerative colitis or Crohn's disease, or a healthy co-twin of an affected twin (not recorded which).

V usage is TRBV6-1 and J usage is TRBJ1-6. Germline V gene data show CDR1 as MNHNS and CDR2 as SASEGT. The CDR3 sequence is 14 residues long. The CDR3 sequence is CASTISSYNSPLHF.

The V gene is TRBV7-6, the J gene TRBJ1-1; the TCRdb D gene call, TRBD1, has no DNA to confirm it. From germline, CDR1 is SGHVS and CDR2 FNYEAQ. The CDR3 spans 13 residues. This chain's CDR3 is CASTEGEASEAFF.

The CDR3 spells CASSVLYSPLHF. The rearrangement uses TRBV12-3 or TRBV12-4 and TRBJ1-6. The length of the CDR3 is 12 residues.

The chain uses TRBV7-2 and TRBJ2-1; the D call from TCRdb, TRBD2, cannot be confirmed without DNA. CDR1 and CDR2 (germline): SGHTA, FQGNSA. The CDR3 is 16 residues long. The CDR3 protein is CASSPSLAGRNVEQFF.

V is TRBV12-3 or TRBV12-4 and J is TRBJ1-2. The CDR3 is 13 amino acids. CDR3 region: CASSLGTRRGYTF.

This chain links TRBV29-1 with TRBJ2-1; there is no DNA to check the TCRdb D call of TRBD2. In germline, CDR1 is SQVTM, CDR2 ANQGSEA. CDR3 length: 16 residues. The CDR3 is CSVEGVTSGRNNEQFF.

The V gene is TRBV29-1, the J gene TRBJ2-1; TCRdb outputs TRBD2, but without DNA this stays unchecked. This CDR3 comprises 15 residues. Per the germline V gene, CDR1 is SQVTM and CDR2 is ANQGSEA. CDR3 in amino acids: CSAGAGGGSYNEQFF.

This rearrangement joins TRBV28 to TRBJ2-2; as DNA is missing, the TRBD1 call by TCRdb cannot be tested. The germline V gene has CDR1 MDHEN and CDR2 SYDVKM. The CDR3 extends over 13 amino acids. The CDR3 region is CASSLWGAGELFF.

This sequence joins TRBV9 and TRBJ2-3; TCRdb's assignment of TRBD2 cannot be checked, as there is no DNA. Germline V gene sequence: CDR1 SGDLS, CDR2 YYNGEE. This CDR3 comprises 15 residues. The CDR3 loop is CASSAGAGVADTQYF.

The gene calls are TRBV11-1 and TRBJ2-3. Germline V CDR1 and CDR2: SGHAT, FQDESV (reference sequence). This CDR3 has 19 amino acids. The CDR3 spells CASSLIPKVLRSSTDTQYF.

The CDR3 sequence is CASSFESRVEETQYF. The chain has TRBV5-4 and TRBJ2-5. This CDR3 region has 15 residues. Germline V gene lookup returns CDR1 SGHNT and CDR2 YYREEE (reference sequence).

V usage is TRBV12-3 or TRBV12-4 and J usage is TRBJ2-5. The length of the CDR3 is 13 residues. This CDR3 reads CASSRTRWETQYF.

The chain has TRBV7-2 and TRBJ2-7; TCRdb's D call, TRBD1, is unchecked because there is no DNA. CDR3 length: 13 residues. Germline-derived CDR1 and CDR2 are SGHTA and FQGNSA. This CDR3 is CASSLMRGQEQYF.

The V gene is TRBV6-5, the J gene TRBJ1-6; TCRdb's assignment of TRBD1 cannot be checked, as there is no DNA. CDR1 is MNHEY and CDR2 is SVGAGI in the germline V gene. CDR3 size: 16 residues. The CDR3 sequence is CASSFSGGRYNSPLHF.

This chain connects TRBV20-1 to TRBJ2-3; TCRdb's D call of TRBD2 is untestable without DNA. Germline lookup yields CDR1 DFQATT and CDR2 SNEGSKA (reference sequence). CDR3 size: 17 residues. The CDR3 loop reads CSASGLAGESSTDTQYF.

The rearrangement links TRBV4-3 to TRBJ2-3; the D call from TCRdb, TRBD1, cannot be confirmed without DNA. CDR3 length: 15 residues. In germline, CDR1 is LGHNA, CDR2 YSLEER. The CDR3 here is CASSQEGGHTDTQYF.

The chain links TRBV28 to TRBJ2-7; TCRdb reports TRBD1, a call that lacks DNA to check it against. CDR3 length: 15 residues. The germline CDR1 and CDR2 sequences are MDHEN and SYDVKM. This CDR3 is CASSLGGSTAYEQYF.

V is TRBV5-1 and J is TRBJ2-5; TCRdb gives TRBD2 as the D gene, but with no DNA this cannot be confirmed. CDR3 size: 17 residues. Germline-derived CDR1 and CDR2 are SGHRS and YFSETQ. The CDR3 sequence: CASSLERARPSGGTQYF.

This rearrangement joins TRBV2 to TRBJ1-5; TCRdb gives TRBD1 as the D gene, but with no DNA this cannot be confirmed. CDR1 and CDR2 (germline): SNHLY, FYNNEI. The CDR3 sequence is 14 residues long. This CDR3 reads CASSDRGNNQPQHF.

This chain joins TRBV5-1 and TRBJ2-5; TCRdb names TRBD1, which stays unverified in the absence of DNA. The germline gives CDR1 SGHRS, CDR2 YFSETQ. The CDR3 runs to 16 residues. CDR3 region: CASSPTGTGGFGTQYF.

The chain recombines TRBV7-2 with TRBJ2-4; TCRdb outputs TRBD1, but without DNA this stays unchecked. CDR1 is SGHTA, CDR2 FQGNSA, per germline. The CDR3 is made up of 13 amino acids. The CDR3 spells CASSQGQGDIQYF.

The chain is built from TRBV5-1 and TRBJ1-3. Germline CDR1 reads SGHRS; CDR2 reads YFSETQ. CDR3 length equals 15 residues. CDR3 sequence reads: CASSLDGFSGNTIYF.

The rearrangement links TRBV5-1 to TRBJ2-5. The CDR3 loop spans 14 amino acids. Looked up from germline, CDR1 is SGHRS and CDR2 is YFSETQ. CDR3 loop: CASSYGTIQETQYF.

This chain links TRBV4-2 with TRBJ2-3; there is no DNA to check the TCRdb D call of TRBD1. CDR3 length: 14 amino acids. Germline CDR1 reads LGHNA; CDR2 reads YNFKEQ. The CDR3 spells CASTGSLSADTQYF.

CDR3 sequence reads: CASRAPGTGNTGELFF. The chain uses TRBV19 and TRBJ2-2; no DNA is available, so the TRBD1 call from TCRdb remains unchecked. The CDR3 covers 16 residues. Germline V gene sequence: CDR1 LNHDA, CDR2 SQIVND (reference sequence).

J is TRBJ2-5 and V is TRBV20-1; TCRdb reports TRBD2, a call that lacks DNA to check it against. Germline V gene data show CDR1 as DFQATT and CDR2 as SNEGSKA (reference sequence). The CDR3 covers 16 residues. This CDR3 is CSATRSGRAAVETQYF.

The chain's CDR3 is CASSQDRIADPSYGYTF. The chain uses TRBV4-3 and TRBJ1-2. The length of the CDR3 is 17 residues. Germline V gene sequence: CDR1 LGHNA, CDR2 YSLEER.

The chain couples TRBV7-9 to TRBJ2-2. In germline, CDR1 is SEHNR, CDR2 FQNEAQ (reference sequence). This CDR3 spans 15 amino acids. The CDR3 sequence is CASSLTQPYFGELFF.